The next 10 T cell receptor beta chains were all read from a single sample in a study of blood T cell repertoires in COVID-19. The table came from immunoSEQ multiplex PCR; TCRdb's copy has only in-frame clones and leaves some out. This table has some 150,000 clones, roughly 87% appearing once. The source material was peripheral blood. These receptors were collected from a woman between 55 and 75 years old who had recovered from COVID-19.

The chain employs TRBV7-9 and TRBJ2-7; perhaps TRBD2 as D (5 bases). The CDR3 is 15 residues long. Trimming cost V 2 bases and J 3 bases, with 14 bases left between them. CDR1 and CDR2 (germline): SEHNR, FQNEAQ (reference sequence). Here the CDR3 DNA reads TGTGCCAGCAGCTTAAATGAAGGGAGTATCTACGAGCAGTACTTC. It codes for CASSLNEGSIYEQYF. Combining the CDR3 with reference TRBV7-9 and TRBJ2-7 gives the whole variable domain DTGVSQNPRHKITKRGQNVTFRCDPISEHNRLYWYRQTLGQGPEFLTYFQNEAQLEKSRLLSDRFSAERPKGSFSTLEIQRTEQGDSAMYLCASSLNEGSIYEQYFGPGTRLTVT.

The rearrangement links TRBV4-3 to TRBJ1-3; D not certain. The V and J ends lost 0 bases and 5 bases respectively, with 8 bases between them. Germline values: CDR1 LGHNA, CDR2 YSLEER. The CDR3 consists of 14 residues. The CDR3 protein is CASSQDHARNTIYF. For the CDR3, the DNA is TGCGCCAGCAGCCAAGATCACGCGCGAAACACCATATATTTT.

This sequence joins TRBV7-8 and TRBJ1-5; D not resolved. From germline, CDR1 is SGHVS and CDR2 FQNEAQ. This CDR3 contains 15 residues. V lost 5 bases, J lost 2 bases, and 13 bases lay in between. The CDR3 loop is CASSRHGKGNQPQHF. DNA of the CDR3: TGTGCCAGCAGCAGGCACGGGAAGGGCAATCAGCCCCAGCATTTT.

This clone has only a few counts. The rearrangement links TRBV10-2 to TRBJ1-2, with no clear D. Germline loops: CDR1 WSHSY, CDR2 SAAADI. Trimming removed 0 bases from V and 6 bases from J, with 14 bases in between. The length of the CDR3 is 15 residues. CDR3 coding DNA: TGCGCCAGCAGTGAGTCCTATAGTCCGGGAAATGGCTACACCTTC. As protein: CASSESYSPGNGYTF.

The rearrangement uses TRBV30 and TRBJ1-3; 7 bases align to TRBD1. Trimming removed 2 bases from V and 8 bases from J; junction bases left unmatched: 9. CDR3 length: 14 residues. Looked up from germline, CDR1 is GTSNPN and CDR2 is SVGIG (reference sequence). CDR3 in amino acids: CAWSRQGGRDTIYF. CDR3 DNA: TGTGCCTGGAGTCGCCAAGGGGGCAGGGACACCATATATTTT.

This clone showed up just once. V is TRBV5-8 and J is TRBJ2-1; TRBD1 matches at 8 bases. V trimming: 0 bases; J trimming: 2 bases; junction bases outside the gene matches: 4. The CDR3 has 16 residues. Germline loops: CDR1 SGHTS, CDR2 YDEGEE. The CDR3 spells CASSLGTGQAYNEQFF. The CDR3 DNA sequence: TGTGCCAGCAGCTTGGGGACGGGACAGGCCTACAATGAGCAGTTCTTC. Filled out from reference TRBV5-8 and TRBJ2-1, the complete variable domain reads EAGVTQSPTHLIKTRGQQATLRCSPISGHTSVYWYQQALGLGLQFLLWYDEGEERNRGNFPPRFSGRQFPNYSSELNVNALELEDSALYLCASSLGTGQAYNEQFFGPGTRLTVL.

The V gene is TRBV7-2, the J gene TRBJ2-5, with D perhaps matching TRBD2 (7 bases). The V end was cut by 0 bases, the J end by 4 bases, with 12 bases between. Looked up from germline, CDR1 is SGHTA and CDR2 is FQGNSA. This CDR3 region has 15 residues. The DNA of the CDR3 is TGTGCCAGCAGCTTAGCGCAGGGAGGGGGAGAGACCCAGTACTTC. This codes for CASSLAQGGGETQYF. Based on the CDR3 plus reference TRBV7-2 and TRBJ2-5, the full variable domain is GAGVSQSPSNKVTEKGKDVELRCDPISGHTALYWYRQSLGQGLEFLIYFQGNSAPDKSGLPSDRFSAERTGGSVSTLTIQRTQQEDSAVYLCASSLAQGGGETQYFGPGTRLLVL.

V is TRBV18 and J is TRBJ1-2; 7 nucleotides agree with TRBD1. CDR1 and CDR2 (germline): KGHSH, LQKENI. The CDR3 spans 14 residues. V lost 3 bases to trimming and J lost 2 bases; unmatched junction nucleotides: 3. The CDR3 spells CASSPDRENYGYTF. The CDR3, as DNA: TGTGCCAGCTCACCCGACAGGGAAAACTATGGCTACACCTTC.

The V gene is TRBV5-6, the J gene TRBJ1-5; D remains unclear. CDR3 length equals 15 residues. CDR1 is SGHDT, CDR2 YYEEEE, per germline. Trimming removed 0 bases from V and 7 bases from J, with 14 bases in between. CDR3 coding DNA: TGTGCCAGCAGCTTGGCCGAGAGAGGTGGACAGCCCCAGCATTTT. Residues: CASSLAERGGQPQHF.

The genes are TRBV7-9 and TRBJ1-1, with D hard to call. The germline V and J ends were trimmed by 7 bases and 0 bases, with 9 bases remaining between them. Germline lookup yields CDR1 SEHNR and CDR2 FQNEAQ (reference sequence). There are 13 residues in the CDR3. The chain's CDR3 is CASTPPVNTEAFF. CDR3 nucleotides: TGTGCCAGCACCCCCCCGGTGAACACTGAAGCTTTCTTT.